A selection of T cell receptor beta chains follows, all from one sample in a study of shared clonotypes between healthy human individuals. Data came from immunoSEQ multiplex PCR; TCRdb stores just in-frame clones and leaves some out. Of around 610,000 clones listed, approximately 96% are singletons. Sequenced input: naive CD8+ T cells sorted from blood. Receptor source: a woman in her 30s in good health. Both conserved end residues are part of each CDR3. The D gene is left open where the match is weak. Not all rows give a size; the values are once, few, many and, for expanded clones, a class.

abundance	j_gene	d_gene	v_gene	CDR3nt	CDR3aa
.	TRBJ2-1	.	TRBV5-8	TGTGCCAGCAGCTTGGGTGGGGCAGGCGATGAGCAGTTCTTC	CASSLGGAGDEQFF
.	TRBJ2-2	TRBD2	TRBV12-5	TGTGCTAGTGGTTTGGGGCTGGCGGGAGCCACCGGGGAGCTGTTTTTT	CASGLGLAGATGELFF
.	TRBJ2-7	TRBD2	TRBV27	TGTGCCAGCAGTTTATCAGGTGGAGCGGGGAACTACGAGCAGTACTTC	CASSLSGGAGNYEQYF
.	TRBJ2-3	.	TRBV2	TGTGCCAGCAGTGAAGCTTCCGCTACGCAGTATTTT	CASSEASATQYF
.	TRBJ1-5	.	TRBV4-1	TGCGCCAGCAGCCAACAGGGCTCAGGACAGCCCCAGCATTTT	CASSQQGSGQPQHF
.	TRBJ2-7	TRBD1	TRBV27	TGTGCCAGCAGTTTAGTTTTGGGACAGGGGGCCTACGAGCAGTACTTC	CASSLVLGQGAYEQYF
.	TRBJ1-1	TRBD1	TRBV7-9	TGTGCCAGCAGCCCGAGACAGGGGGGGAACACTGAAGCTTTCTTT	CASSPRQGGNTEAFF
.	TRBJ1-1	.	TRBV28	TGTGCCAGCAGTTTTGGGGAGGGCGGCACTGAAGCTTTCTTT	CASSFGEGGTEAFF
.	TRBJ2-7	TRBD1	TRBV5-1	TGCGCCAGCAGCTTCTCCGGGACAGGGGCCTACGAGCAGTACTTC	CASSFSGTGAYEQYF
once	TRBJ2-1	.	TRBV5-4	TGTGCCAGCAGCTTTTTGGATGAGCAGTTCTTC	CASSFLDEQFF
.	TRBJ1-1	.	TRBV27	TGTGCCAGCAGCAAATGGGGCGGTGAAGCTTTCTTT	CASSKWGGEAFF
.	TRBJ2-5	TRBD2	TRBV28	TGTGCCAGCCACGGACTAGCGGACCAAGAGACCCAGTACTTC	CASHGLADQETQYF
.	TRBJ2-7	.	TRBV2	TGTGCCAGCAAAGTCGGGAGCTCCTACGAGCAGTACTTC	CASKVGSSYEQYF
.	TRBJ2-7	.	TRBV27	TGTGCCAGCCAAGGGGGCTACGAGCAGTACTTC	CASQGGYEQYF
.	TRBJ1-1	TRBD1	TRBV27	TGTGCCAGCAGTTTACAACAGAGAGAGACCGGGACAGGGGGATTGAACACTGAAGCTTTCTTT	CASSLQQRETGTGGLNTEAFF
.	TRBJ2-5	TRBD1	TRBV4-1	TGCGCCAGCAGTCGGACAGGCGCACAAGAGACCCAGTACTTC	CASSRTGAQETQYF
.	TRBJ2-1	.	TRBV6-5	TGTGCCAGCACGAGCGGAGAATACAATGAGCAGTTCTTC	CASTSGEYNEQFF
once	TRBJ1-5	.	TRBV28	TGTGCCAGCAGTCTACCAAATCAGCCCCAGCATTTT	CASSLPNQPQHF
.	TRBJ2-7	.	TRBV28	TGTGCCAGTGCCCTCGGCTTCTGGTACGAGCAGTACTTC	CASALGFWYEQYF
.	TRBJ2-2	.	TRBV6-5	TGTGCCAGCTACCTACACACCGGGGAGCTGTTTTTT	CASYLHTGELFF
.	TRBJ1-4	.	TRBV28	TGTGCCAGCAGTTTATGGGGTCGGTATAATGAAAAACTGTTTTTT	CASSLWGRYNEKLFF
.	TRBJ2-7	.	TRBV13	TGTGCCAGCAGCGGCCAGGGGGGCTACGAGCAGTACTTC	CASSGQGGYEQYF
.	TRBJ2-5	.	TRBV7-8	TGTGCCAGCAGCGCCTCGGAGACCCAGTACTTC	CASSASETQYF
.	TRBJ1-3	.	TRBV28	TGTGCCAGCAGTTTAACGGCCAACGCTGGAAACACCATATATTTT	CASSLTANAGNTIYF
.	TRBJ1-2	.	TRBV5-4	TGTGCCAGCAGCTTGGATCCAGGGACCCTCTATGGCTACACCTTC	CASSLDPGTLYGYTF
.	TRBJ2-1	.	TRBV27	TGTGCCAGCAGTTTACGGGAGACACTCTACAATGAGCAGTTCTTC	CASSLRETLYNEQFF
once	TRBJ2-5	.	TRBV6-5	TGTGCCAGCAGTGTACTAGAGCAAGAGACCCAGTACTTC	CASSVLEQETQYF
.	TRBJ2-1	TRBD2	TRBV7-3	TGTGCCAGCACCCTCGCGGAGCGGGAAAACAATGAGCAGTTCTTC	CASTLAERENNEQFF
.	TRBJ2-7	.	TRBV9	TGTGCCAGCAGCGTGGGAGACACCTACGAGCAGTACTTC	CASSVGDTYEQYF
.	TRBJ1-2	TRBD1	TRBV28	TGTGCCAGCAGTTCTCCGGGGACAGGGTCAATCTATGGCTACACCTTC	CASSSPGTGSIYGYTF
.	TRBJ2-1	.	TRBV11-2	TGTGCCAGCAGCTTAGAGCGGGAAGATGAGCAGTTCTTC	CASSLEREDEQFF
few	TRBJ1-2	.	TRBV19	TGTGCCAGTATGGGAGATACTAGGGACTATGGCTACACCTTC	CASMGDTRDYGYTF
.	TRBJ2-7	.	TRBV28	TGTGCCAGCAGTTTATTCCCCGGGGCGGAAGGGGACGAGCAGTACTTC	CASSLFPGAEGDEQYF
once	TRBJ1-5	.	TRBV28	TGTGCCAGCAGTTTAACGGGGCACCCCAATCAGCCCCAGCATTTT	CASSLTGHPNQPQHF
.	TRBJ2-7	TRBD1	TRBV11-2	TGTGCCAGCAGCTTCGACAGGGGTGCCTACGAGCAGTACTTC	CASSFDRGAYEQYF
.	TRBJ2-7	.	TRBV27	TGTGCCAGCAGTAGGACTGGCTACGAGCAGTACTTC	CASSRTGYEQYF
.	TRBJ1-3	.	TRBV5-4	TGTGCCAGCAGCTTGGCCGGGACAGGAAACACCATATATTTT	CASSLAGTGNTIYF
.	TRBJ2-2	.	TRBV5-5	TGTGCCAGCAGCTTGGTAACTAGTAGGTACACCGGGGAGCTGTTTTTT	CASSLVTSRYTGELFF
.	TRBJ2-2	.	TRBV7-9	TGTGCCAGCAGCTTTCCTTCGGACGGGGAGCTGTTTTTT	CASSFPSDGELFF
.	TRBJ2-7	.	TRBV19	TGTGCCAGTAGTATGGGTCTAACCTACGAGCAGTACTTC	CASSMGLTYEQYF
once	TRBJ2-1	.	TRBV5-6	TGTGCCAGCAGCACCGGGACACATCTTTACAATGAGCAGTTCTTC	CASSTGTHLYNEQFF
.	TRBJ2-1	TRBD2	TRBV4-2	TGTGCCAGCAGCCTAGACCAAACCGGGACTAGCGGACGCAATGAGCAGTTCTTC	CASSLDQTGTSGRNEQFF
.	TRBJ2-7	.	TRBV5-4	TGTGCCAGCAGCGTGGGACGGTTGGCGCCCGAGCAGTACTTC	CASSVGRLAPEQYF
.	TRBJ2-4	.	TRBV4-1	TGCGCCAGCAGCCAAGCCCCAGAACGGAGAAACATTCAGTACTTC	CASSQAPERRNIQYF
.	TRBJ1-3	.	TRBV19	TGTGCCAGTAGTTTGTACTCTGGAAACACCATATATTTT	CASSLYSGNTIYF
.	TRBJ1-2	TRBD1	TRBV14	TGTGCCAGCAGCCCATCGGCAGGGGGATATGGCTACACCTTC	CASSPSAGGYGYTF
.	TRBJ2-3	.	TRBV27	TGTGCCAGCAGTTTAGGGCTAGCGAGAAGCACAGATACGCAGTATTTT	CASSLGLARSTDTQYF
once	TRBJ2-7	.	TRBV5-8	TGTGCCAGCAGCAAGGGGATCTACGAGCAGTACTTC	CASSKGIYEQYF
.	TRBJ1-3	.	TRBV7-8	TGTGCCAGCAGCTTACTAGACAGACCTGGAAACACCATATATTTT	CASSLLDRPGNTIYF
.	TRBJ2-7	TRBD1	TRBV5-5	TGTGCCAGCAGCAGCGGGTGGGACAGGGTCCACGAGCAGTACTTC	CASSSGWDRVHEQYF
.	TRBJ2-7	TRBD1	TRBV18	TGTGCCAGCTCACCACCGGGACAGAGACGCTCCTACGAGCAGTACTTC	CASSPPGQRRSYEQYF
.	TRBJ1-3	.	TRBV28	TGTGCCAGCACCTGGGGGGGGCTTGGAAACACCATATATTTT	CASTWGGLGNTIYF
once	TRBJ1-2	TRBD1	TRBV6-5	TGTGCCAGCAGTTTGAACAGGGGCGATGGCTACACCTTC	CASSLNRGDGYTF
.	TRBJ2-1	TRBD2	TRBV7-8	TGTGCCAGCAGCTTGGGACTAGCGGGAGGGCCGAGAACCTACAATGAGCAGTTCTTC	CASSLGLAGGPRTYNEQFF
.	TRBJ1-4	.	TRBV7-9	TGTGCCAGCAGCCCCGAAGGTCTACGGGTGGGGAATGAAAAACTGTTTTTT	CASSPEGLRVGNEKLFF
.	TRBJ2-7	TRBD2	TRBV5-6	TGTGCCAGCAGCTTACTAGCGGGAGGGCGGTACGAGCAGTACTTC	CASSLLAGGRYEQYF
.	TRBJ2-7	.	TRBV27	TGTGCCAGCAGTCCCGACAGCACCTATGCCTACGAGCAGTACTTC	CASSPDSTYAYEQYF